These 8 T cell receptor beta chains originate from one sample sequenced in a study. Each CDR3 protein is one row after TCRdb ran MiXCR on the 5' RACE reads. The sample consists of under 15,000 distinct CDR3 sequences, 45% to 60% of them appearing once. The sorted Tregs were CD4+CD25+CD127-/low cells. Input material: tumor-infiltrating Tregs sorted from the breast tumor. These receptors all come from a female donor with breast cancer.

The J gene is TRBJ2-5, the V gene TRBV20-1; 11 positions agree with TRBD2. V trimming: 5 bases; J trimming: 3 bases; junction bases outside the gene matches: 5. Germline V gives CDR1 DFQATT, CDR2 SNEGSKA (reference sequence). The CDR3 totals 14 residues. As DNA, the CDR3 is TGCAGTGCTGGGCCTAGCGGGAGGAAAGAGACCCAGTACTTC. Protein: CSAGPSGRKETQYF.

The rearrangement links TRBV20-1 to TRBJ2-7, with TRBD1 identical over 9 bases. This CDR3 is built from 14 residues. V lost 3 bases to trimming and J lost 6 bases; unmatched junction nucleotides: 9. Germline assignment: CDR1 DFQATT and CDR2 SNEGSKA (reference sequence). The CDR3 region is CSASLGTGNSEQYV. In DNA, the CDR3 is TGCAGTGCTAGCCTTGGGACAGGGAATTCCGAGCAGTACGTC.

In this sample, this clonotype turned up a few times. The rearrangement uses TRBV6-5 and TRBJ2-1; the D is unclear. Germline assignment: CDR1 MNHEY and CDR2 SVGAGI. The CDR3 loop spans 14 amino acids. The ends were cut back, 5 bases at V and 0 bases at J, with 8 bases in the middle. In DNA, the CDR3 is TGTGCCAGCAGTCCCTCCCGCTCCTACAATGAGCAGTTCTTC. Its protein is CASSPSRSYNEQFF.

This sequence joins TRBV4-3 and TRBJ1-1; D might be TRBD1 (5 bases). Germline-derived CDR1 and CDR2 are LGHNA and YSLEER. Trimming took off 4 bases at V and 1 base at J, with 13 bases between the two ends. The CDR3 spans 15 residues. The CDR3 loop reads CASSRGPLRNTEAFF. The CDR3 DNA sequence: TGCGCCAGCAGCCGGGGACCGCTAAGGAACACTGAAGCTTTCTTT.

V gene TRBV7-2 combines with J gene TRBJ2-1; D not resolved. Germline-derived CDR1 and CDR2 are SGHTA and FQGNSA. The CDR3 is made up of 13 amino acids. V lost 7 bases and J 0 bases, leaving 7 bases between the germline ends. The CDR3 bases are TGTGCCAGCAACACTTACTCCTACAATGAGCAGTTCTTC. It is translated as CASNTYSYNEQFF. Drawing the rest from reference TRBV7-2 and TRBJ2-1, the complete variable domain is GAGVSQSPSNKVTEKGKDVELRCDPISGHTALYWYRQSLGQGLEFLIYFQGNSAPDKSGLPSDRFSAERTGGSVSTLTIQRTQQEDSAVYLCASNTYSYNEQFFGPGTRLTVL.

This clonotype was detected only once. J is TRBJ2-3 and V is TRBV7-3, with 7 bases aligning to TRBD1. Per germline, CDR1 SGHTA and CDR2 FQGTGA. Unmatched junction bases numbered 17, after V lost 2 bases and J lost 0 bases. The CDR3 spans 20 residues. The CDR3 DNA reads TGTGCCAGCAGCTTAGCCTTGAGCCGGGACAGAAGAACTAGCACAGATACGCAGTATTTT. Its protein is CASSLALSRDRRTSTDTQYF.

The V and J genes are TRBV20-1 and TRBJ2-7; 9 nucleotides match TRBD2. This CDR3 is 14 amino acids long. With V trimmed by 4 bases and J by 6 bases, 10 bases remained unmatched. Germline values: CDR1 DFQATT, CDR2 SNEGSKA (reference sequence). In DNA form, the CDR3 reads TGCAGTGCTACCGGGGGGCGGGAGGGCCTCGAGCAGTACTTC. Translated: CSATGGREGLEQYF.

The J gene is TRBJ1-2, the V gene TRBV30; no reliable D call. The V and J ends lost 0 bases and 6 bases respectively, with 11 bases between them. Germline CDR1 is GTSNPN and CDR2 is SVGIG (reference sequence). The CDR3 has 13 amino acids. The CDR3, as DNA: TGTGCCTGGAGTGTCGGCAGGCAAGATGGCTACACCTTC. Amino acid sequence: CAWSVGRQDGYTF. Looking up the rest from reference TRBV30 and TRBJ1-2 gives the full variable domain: SQTIHQWPATLVQPVGSPLSLECTVEGTSNPNLYWYRQAAGRGLQLLFYSVGIGQISSEVPQNLSASRPQDRQFILSSKKLLLSDSGFYLCAWSVGRQDGYTFGSGTRLTVV.